This T cell receptor (beta chain) comes out of a study of a mutant IDH1 vaccine in newly diagnosed glioma. About the study: A roughly 60% male, approximately 38% female split and a mean age of around 41 years characterized treated patients. Previous care, which was radiotherapy, temozolomide, or both, most often involved both.

Clones were sequenced by immunoSEQ multiplex PCR, and TCRdb holds only the in-frame ones, with some missing. Of about 88,000 clones listed, 82% are singletons. Regarding time point: baseline, week 1 (first vaccination visit). Treatment denoted: pre-vaccination baseline after standard-of-care therapy. New WHO grade 3 or 4 astrocytomas that were IDH1-mutant and ATRX-lost occurred in the donors. The CDR3 spans 16 residues. Germline V gene data show CDR1 as SEHNR and CDR2 as FQNEAQ (reference sequence). J was trimmed by 4 bases and V by 3 bases; bases with no gene match: 11. The sequence derives from a man aged 35 to 55 with glioma. Some clones in this sample may be carry-over from other donors' samples. The V and J genes are TRBV7-9 and TRBJ2-5; 7 bases map to TRBD2. The sample here was PBMCs, taken from a glioma patient treated with radiotherapy, temozolomide or both. DNA for the CDR3: TGTGCCAGCAGCTTCGGGGCTAGCGGACAAATAGAGACCCAGTACTTC. Translation gives CASSFGASGQIETQYF.